One sample yielded the 4 T cell receptor beta chains listed below, sequenced in a study of T cells in Graves' hyperthyroidism and ophthalmopathy. Using RNA transcripts as the source, TCR beta CDR3 regions were amplified. First-round RT-PCR with HTBI primers amplified the TCR CDR3 region. A single record per CDR3 protein comes from TCRdb applying MiXCR to the multiplex PCR reads. In the table there are approximately 430,000 distinct CDR3 sequences, roughly 14% of which are singletons. The source material was blood. Receptor source: a man younger than 35 with Graves' ophthalmopathy.

This clonotype was recorded many times. The chain links TRBV7-9 to TRBJ2-7, with 9 bases that match TRBD2. After removal of 4 bases from V and 2 bases from J, the junction contained 9 bases not matched to a gene. Germline V CDR1 and CDR2: SEHNR, FQNEAQ (reference sequence). The CDR3 consists of 16 residues. In DNA, the CDR3 is TGTGCCAGCAGCTATGGGACTAGCTTAACCACCTACGAGCAGTACTTC. This encodes CASSYGTSLTTYEQYF.

V and J are TRBV18 and TRBJ1-6; possible D gene TRBD1, 5 bases. The CDR3 length is 13 residues. Per germline, CDR1 KGHSH and CDR2 LQKENI. V lost 0 bases, J lost 9 bases, and 6 bases lay in between. The DNA of the CDR3 is TGTGCCAGCTCACCACCAACAGGTTCACCCCTCCACTTT. It specifies CASSPPTGSPLHF.

This clonotype was picked up one time. The CDR3 nucleotides are TGTGCCTGGAGTGGGGAATTGACTAGCGGGAGGGCCGCCTACAATGAGCAGTTCTTC. Protein product: CAWSGELTSGRAAYNEQFF. The V gene is TRBV30, the J gene TRBJ2-1; 14 bases fit TRBD2. Germline V gene sequence: CDR1 GTSNPN, CDR2 SVGIG (reference sequence). The CDR3 has 19 residues. V was pared by 1 base and J by 2 bases, with 10 bases of the junction left unmatched. The full variable domain, with the rest looked up from reference TRBV30 and TRBJ2-1, is SQTIHQWPATLVQPVGSPLSLECTVEGTSNPNLYWYRQAAGRGLQLLFYSVGIGQISSEVPQNLSASRPQDRQFILSSKKLLLSDSGFYLCAWSGELTSGRAAYNEQFFGPGTRLTVL.

The table lists this clonotype with many counts. This chain links TRBV29-1 with TRBJ2-7; D is possibly TRBD1 (6 bases). This CDR3 has 16 amino acids. Germline V gene lookup returns CDR1 SQVTM and CDR2 ANQGSEA. The ends were cut back, 2 bases at V and 4 bases at J, with 21 bases in the middle. The CDR3 DNA follows: TGCAGCGTTGAAATCGCACAACAGGGTGAGGAGTACGAGCAGTACTTC. Its translation is CSVEIAQQGEEYEQYF.